The 25 T cell receptor beta chains listed next were all sequenced from one sample in a study of cytomegalovirus exposure and HLA in healthy donors. The PCR ran on 60 Vbeta and 13 Jbeta primers. Sequenced by immunoSEQ multiplex PCR; TCRdb stores in-frame clones only, minus some. The table records 150,000 or so clones, roughly 84% of them present only once. Sequenced material: PBMCs. The receptors originated from a man under 40 in good health and CMV-seronegative.

The chain is built from TRBV5-4 and TRBJ2-5; perhaps TRBD1 as D (5 bases). The DNA end lines up better with TRBJ2-7; the J call may be wrong. The CDR3 has 13 residues. Germline CDR1 is SGHNT and CDR2 is YYREEE (reference sequence). CDR3 sequence: CASSLDRAYEQYF. The CDR3 nucleotides are TGTGCCAGCAGTCTTGACAGAGCCTACGAGCAGTACTTC.

This sequence joins TRBV30 and TRBJ2-5, with D perhaps matching TRBD2 (5 bases). This CDR3 contains 15 residues. In germline, CDR1 is GTSNPN, CDR2 SVGIG (reference sequence). Trimming took off 0 bases at V and 4 bases at J, with 15 bases between the two ends. In nucleotides, the CDR3 is TGTGCCTGGAGTGTACGAGGGAGTAGGTCAGAGACCCAGTACTTC. Amino acid sequence: CAWSVRGSRSETQYF.

The J gene is TRBJ2-5, the V gene TRBV7-9; a weak D match, TRBD1 (6 bases). V was shortened by 5 bases and J by 5 bases, with 12 bases between the two germline ends. CDR1 and CDR2 (germline): SEHNR, FQNEAQ (reference sequence). This CDR3 contains 13 residues. This CDR3 is CASSLGQTETQYF. In DNA form, the CDR3 reads TGTGCCAGCAGCCTGGGACAAACGGAGACCCAGTACTTC. Using reference TRBV7-9 and TRBJ2-5 for the parts outside the CDR3, the full variable domain is DTGVSQNPRHKITKRGQNVTFRCDPISEHNRLYWYRQTLGQGPEFLTYFQNEAQLEKSRLLSDRFSAERPKGSFSTLEIQRTEQGDSAMYLCASSLGQTETQYFGPGTRLLVL.

J is TRBJ2-7 and V is TRBV5-1; TRBD1 aligns across 9 bases. The CDR3 runs to 14 residues. Germline CDR1 SGHRS, CDR2 YFSETQ. V lost 4 bases to trimming and J lost 2 bases; unmatched junction nucleotides: 4. CDR3 region: CASSKGQGTYEQYF. The CDR3 bases are TGCGCCAGCAGCAAGGGACAGGGTACCTACGAGCAGTACTTC.

The V call is TRBV27, the J call TRBJ2-7; 10 positions agree with TRBD1. CDR3 length equals 14 residues. Germline-derived CDR1 and CDR2 are MNHEY and SMNVEV (reference sequence). V shed 6 bases, J shed 7 bases, and the junction held 9 bases outside the gene matches. CDR3 amino acids: CASSHRDRGREQYF. In DNA form, the CDR3 reads TGTGCCAGCAGCCACCGGGACAGGGGTAGGGAGCAGTACTTC.

V usage is TRBV6-1 and J usage is TRBJ2-1; a weak D match, TRBD2 (5 bases). V lost 0 bases, J lost 10 bases, and 19 bases lay in between. The CDR3 totals 16 residues. Germline CDR1 MNHNS, CDR2 SASEGT. This CDR3 is CASSEARGSPRREQFF. The CDR3 bases are TGTGCCAGCAGTGAAGCGCGTGGTAGTCCCCGGAGGGAGCAGTTCTTC.

The V and J genes are TRBV7-6 and TRBJ2-1; TRBD1 matches at 9 bases. Germline loops: CDR1 SGHVS, CDR2 FNYEAQ. The V and J ends lost 3 bases and 6 bases, in that order; junction bases with no gene match: 6. The CDR3 is 15 residues long. The CDR3 loop reads CASSLDGQGFNEQFF. In nucleotides, the CDR3 is TGTGCCAGCAGCTTGGATGGACAGGGGTTCAATGAGCAGTTCTTC.

This chain uses TRBV4-1 with TRBJ2-7, with D unresolved. V lost 0 bases, J lost 7 bases, and 10 bases lay in between. The CDR3 has 13 amino acids. CDR1 is MGHRA, CDR2 YSYEKL, per germline. Here the CDR3 DNA reads TGCGCCAGCAGCCAAGATTTGGGCCGGGAGCAGTACTTC. Translation gives CASSQDLGREQYF.

The chain links TRBV30 to TRBJ1-2; 8 bases line up with TRBD1. This CDR3 comprises 15 residues. J was trimmed by 7 bases and V by 3 bases; bases with no gene match: 13. The germline V gene encodes CDR1 GTSNPN and CDR2 SVGIG (reference sequence). The CDR3 DNA reads as TGTGCCTGGAGAGGGACAGGTAGCAGCGTAGGTGGCTACACCTTC. It encodes CAWRGTGSSVGGYTF.

This clone was recorded only once. The chain is built from TRBV19 and TRBJ1-4; D unclear. The V and J ends lost 1 base and 5 bases respectively, with 8 bases between them. The CDR3 is 14 residues long. CDR1 LNHDA and CDR2 SQIVND come from the germline V gene (reference sequence). As DNA, the CDR3 is TGTGCCAGTAGTATAGGCGAGCTCAATGAAAAACTGTTTTTT. This gives the protein CASSIGELNEKLFF.

The V gene is TRBV7-6, the J gene TRBJ1-3, with TRBD1 matching 8 bases. The CDR3 length is 16 residues. CDR1 is SGHVS and CDR2 is FNYEAQ in the germline V gene. V was clipped by 5 bases and J by 1 base; unmatched bases: 7. The CDR3 loop reads CASSPRDRHSGNTIYF. Here the CDR3 DNA reads TGTGCCAGCAGCCCTCGGGACAGGCATTCTGGAAACACCATATATTTT.

This clone was detected only a few times. The CDR3 protein is CASSLAAGGIFEQFF. The CDR3 bases are TGTGCCAGCAGCTTAGCTGCAGGGGGGATATTCGAGCAGTTCTTC. The chain links TRBV7-6 to TRBJ2-1; D might be TRBD1 (7 bases). The CDR3 length is 15 residues. Germline assignment: CDR1 SGHVS and CDR2 FNYEAQ. V dropped 0 bases and J dropped 10 bases, with 16 bases sitting between them.

The CDR3 spells CASSFEGQGYEQYF. DNA of the CDR3: TGTGCCAGCAGCTTCGAGGGACAGGGCTACGAGCAGTACTTC. The rearrangement uses TRBV13 and TRBJ2-7, with 9 bases aligning to TRBD1. The CDR3 covers 14 residues. With 3 bases clipped from V and 3 bases from J, the junction kept 3 bases outside the gene matches. Looked up from germline, CDR1 is PRHDT and CDR2 is FYEKMQ (reference sequence).

The V and J genes are TRBV4-2 and TRBJ1-2, with 10 bases aligning to TRBD1. Germline CDR1 reads LGHNA; CDR2 reads YNFKEQ. This CDR3 spans 14 amino acids. V lost 4 bases, J lost 8 bases, and 7 bases stayed unmatched. The CDR3 DNA reads as TGTGCCAGCAGCCCCGGGGACAGGGGAATCGGCTACACCTTC. Protein: CASSPGDRGIGYTF.

The chain has TRBV7-8 and TRBJ2-7; 14 positions agree with TRBD2. CDR1 and CDR2 from the germline V gene are SGHVS and FQNEAQ. After removal of 5 bases from V and 3 bases from J, the junction contained 6 bases not matched to a gene. The CDR3 is 16 residues long. The CDR3: CASSRLGTSGSYEQYF. In DNA form, the CDR3 reads TGTGCCAGCAGCCGATTGGGGACTAGCGGGAGCTACGAGCAGTACTTC. Together with reference TRBV7-8 and TRBJ2-7, the CDR3 gives the full variable domain: GAGVSQSPRYKVAKRGQDVALRCDPISGHVSLFWYQQALGQGPEFLTYFQNEAQLDKSGLPSDRFFAERPEGSVSTLKIQRTQQEDSAVYLCASSRLGTSGSYEQYFGPGTRLTVT.

The gene calls are TRBV6-1 and TRBJ2-5, with 11 bases aligning to TRBD2. CDR3 length: 17 amino acids. Germline lookup yields CDR1 MNHNS and CDR2 SASEGT. Trimming cost V 2 bases and J 5 bases; bases outside gene matches: 10. The CDR3 nucleotides are TGTGCCAGCAGTGAAAGGGTCACTAGCGGGAGTTTTGAGACCCAGTACTTC. It translates to CASSERVTSGSFETQYF.

CDR3 sequence reads: CASRKLAEGDTQYF. CDR3 DNA sequence: TGTGCCAGCAGGAAACTAGCGGAGGGGGATACGCAGTATTTT. V is TRBV6-1 and J is TRBJ2-3; TRBD2 matches 8 bases. CDR3 length: 14 amino acids. V shed 6 bases, J shed 6 bases, and the junction held 8 bases outside the gene matches. Per germline, CDR1 MNHNS and CDR2 SASEGT.

The chain has TRBV11-2 and TRBJ1-3; D remains unclear. Germline CDR1 reads SGHAT; CDR2 reads FQNNGV. Trimming removed 2 bases from V and 4 bases from J, with 12 bases in between. The CDR3 has 15 residues. The CDR3 here is CASSLFETSGNTIYF. In nucleotides, the CDR3 is TGTGCCAGCAGCTTATTCGAGACTTCGGGAAACACCATATATTTT.

The chain links TRBV6-1 to TRBJ2-3, with 10 bases lining up with TRBD2. Germline CDR1 and CDR2: MNHNS and SASEGT. The CDR3 runs 15 residues. J gave up 5 bases and V 6 bases, and 8 bases lay outside the gene matches. CDR3 DNA: TGTGCCAGCAGCCAACTAGCGGGGAGGGGAGATACGCAGTATTTT. As protein: CASSQLAGRGDTQYF.

The rearrangement links TRBV21-1 to TRBJ2-4; the table's D call, TRBD1, has no DNA check behind it. TRBV21-1 is noted as a pseudogene. The CDR3 is made up of 14 amino acids. The CDR3 loop is CASSSRTGVDIQYF. CDR3 coding DNA: TGTGCCAGCAGCTCTCGGACAGGGGTGGACATTCAGTACTTC.

The chain combines TRBV7-9 with TRBJ2-3, with a possible D match to TRBD2 (6 bases). Trimming stripped 6 bases from V and 6 bases from J, with 16 bases between. CDR1 and CDR2 from the germline V gene are SEHNR and FQNEAQ (reference sequence). The CDR3 length is 14 residues. CDR3 in DNA: TGTGCCAGCAGAGTCGCCGGGACTCTTGATACGCAGTATTTT. Amino acid sequence: CASRVAGTLDTQYF.

The chain joins TRBV11-2 to TRBJ2-1; D is possibly TRBD1 (7 bases). The germline V gene has CDR1 SGHAT and CDR2 FQNNGV. V shed 5 bases and J shed 5 bases, with 22 bases lying between them. CDR3 length: 17 residues. In DNA form, the CDR3 reads TGTGCCAGCAGCCCCAGAGGGCGCGGGACAGCCCACAATGAGCAGTTCTTC. Protein: CASSPRGRGTAHNEQFF.

The V call is TRBV9, the J call TRBJ2-1; D possibly corresponds to TRBD2 (6 bases). Germline V gene sequence: CDR1 SGDLS, CDR2 YYNGEE. This CDR3 has 15 amino acids. Trimming took 0 bases from V and 8 from J, leaving 15 bases between them. This CDR3 is CASSVETSYGDEQFF. The DNA for the CDR3 is TGTGCCAGCAGCGTAGAAACTAGCTATGGCGATGAGCAGTTCTTC.

The genes are TRBV7-2 and TRBJ2-1; TRBD2 matches 9 bases. The CDR3 is 19 amino acids. Germline loops: CDR1 SGHTA, CDR2 FQGNSA. V lost 2 bases, J lost 5 bases, and 16 bases stayed unmatched. For the CDR3, the DNA is TGTGCCAGCAGCTTATATCTCCGAAGGCGGGGGGGGCTAAACAATGAGCAGTTCTTC. Encoded protein: CASSLYLRRRGGLNNEQFF.

The chain employs TRBV28 and TRBJ1-3; weak D call: TRBD1 (5 bases). With 7 bases removed from V and 7 bases from J, the gap between germline ends came to 14 bases. This CDR3 has 13 residues. From germline, CDR1 is MDHEN and CDR2 SYDVKM. CDR3 DNA sequence: TGTGCCAGCAATGGGGGGTCGGCGAACACCATATATTTT. It encodes CASNGGSANTIYF.